A selection of T cell receptor beta chains follows, all from one sample in a study of blood T cell repertoires in COVID-19. Profiled with immunoSEQ multiplex PCR; TCRdb holds only in-frame clones, not every one. This repertoire shows some 260,000 clones, 80% to 90% found once; its top ten account for about 1.7%. Input material: PBMCs or T cells enriched from blood (not recorded which). These receptors all come from a man in his forties who had recovered from COVID-19. The CDR3 runs from the conserved cysteine through the conserved F or W. Fields, in order: CDR3 DNA, CDR3 protein, V gene, D gene, J gene, clone size. A D gene is named only where the DNA matches it firmly. Clone size is given for some rows only: seen once, a few or many times, or a class if the clone is expanded.

TGTGCCAGCAGTACGACAGGGGCGGGCTATGGCTACACCTTC | CASSTTGAGYGYTF | TRBV6-5 | TRBD1 | TRBJ1-2 | -
TGTGCCTGGTCAGGGGACGACAGGGAAAAACTGTTTTTT | CAWSGDDREKLFF | TRBV30 | - | TRBJ1-4 | -
TGCGCCAGCAGCTTGGGTCTAGTGTCGAACTACGAGCAGTACTTC | CASSLGLVSNYEQYF | TRBV5-1 | - | TRBJ2-7 | once
TGTGCCAGCCGATCGGCAGGGCGCTACGAGCAGTACTTC | CASRSAGRYEQYF | TRBV7-8 | - | TRBJ2-7 | -
TGTGCCAGCAGCTTAGTAGAGACAACTAATGAAAAACTGTTTTTT | CASSLVETTNEKLFF | TRBV7-8 | - | TRBJ1-4 | -
TGTGCCAGCAGGACGCAGGGTAACTCCTACAATGAGCAGTTCTTC | CASRTQGNSYNEQFF | TRBV27 | - | TRBJ2-1 | -
TGTGCCAGCAGTTACCTAGGTCATCGGACAGGGAAAGAGCAGTACTTC | CASSYLGHRTGKEQYF | TRBV6-5 | TRBD1 | TRBJ2-7 | -
TGTGCCTGGAGTTTACAGGACGAGCAGTACTTC | CAWSLQDEQYF | TRBV30 | - | TRBJ2-7 | -
TGTGCCAGCAGCGTCCAGGGGGGAAAACTGTTTTTT | CASSVQGGKLFF | TRBV9 | TRBD1 | TRBJ1-4 | few
TGTGCCAGCAGCTTGGTCAGGGGGGATCAGCCCCAGCATTTT | CASSLVRGDQPQHF | TRBV5-5 | TRBD1 | TRBJ1-5 | -
TGTGCCAGCAGCATTCGACTAGCGGGTGAACTTCTAGACAACACCGGGGAGCTGTTTTTT | CASSIRLAGELLDNTGELFF | TRBV21-1 | - | TRBJ2-2 | -
TGTGCCTGGAGTGTAAGAACTGTGAGCTCCTATAATTCACCCCTCCACTTT | CAWSVRTVSSYNSPLHF | TRBV30 | - | TRBJ1-6 | -
TGTGCCAGCAGCCGCAGAATTGGGACAGGGAACACTGAAGCTTTCTTT | CASSRRIGTGNTEAFF | TRBV4-2 | TRBD1 | TRBJ1-1 | once
TGCGCCAGCAGCTTTTTAGGGGTCTCCCCCTACGAGCAGTACTTC | CASSFLGVSPYEQYF | TRBV5-1 | - | TRBJ2-7 | -
TGTGCCAGCAGCTTGAAGGGGTGGGCCTACGAGCAGTACTTC | CASSLKGWAYEQYF | TRBV5-6 | - | TRBJ2-7 | -
TGTGCCAGCAAACAGGGTTTAACTACAGATACGCAGTATTTT | CASKQGLTTDTQYF | TRBV6-5 | - | TRBJ2-3 | -
TGTGCCAGCAACGAGGACAGGGGGCAATCCGGTCAGCCCCAGCATTTT | CASNEDRGQSGQPQHF | TRBV2 | TRBD1 | TRBJ1-5 | -
TGTGCCAGCAGCGTAGCTTGGACAACTGAGCAGTTCTTC | CASSVAWTTEQFF | TRBV9 | - | TRBJ2-1 | once
TGTGCCAGTGCCGACAGAGCGGGGCTGGGCTATCAGCCCCAGCATTTT | CASADRAGLGYQPQHF | TRBV19 | - | TRBJ1-5 | -
TGCGCCAGCAGCGGCCCCGGGACAGGGGGCGAAAAACTGTTTTTT | CASSGPGTGGEKLFF | TRBV5-1 | TRBD1 | TRBJ1-4 | -
TGCAGTGCTAGTACAAGCGGGGTTAGCACAGATACGCAGTATTTT | CSASTSGVSTDTQYF | TRBV20-1 | TRBD2 | TRBJ2-3 | -
TGCGCCAGCAGCCTTGGTAGCGGGGTGGATGAGCAGTTCTTC | CASSLGSGVDEQFF | TRBV5-1 | TRBD2 | TRBJ2-1 | -
TGTGCCAGCAGCCAAGTTAGGGGGCAACTGTTTTTT | CASSQVRGQLFF | TRBV3-1/TRBV3-2 | TRBD1 | TRBJ1-4 | -
TGTGCCAGCAGTTCGACAGGGCAGGGCGGCTACACCTTC | CASSSTGQGGYTF | TRBV28 | TRBD1 | TRBJ1-2 | -
TGTGCCAGCAGTCCCGCCGGGACAGGGACAGATACGCAGTATTTT | CASSPAGTGTDTQYF | TRBV5-4 | TRBD1 | TRBJ2-3 | -
TGTGCCAGCTCACCGATGACAGGTCGCCAAGAGACCCAGTACTTC | CASSPMTGRQETQYF | TRBV18 | - | TRBJ2-5 | -
TGTGCTAGTGGTTGGAAGCGTAGGGGGACACCCGAACCCTCTGAAGCTTTCTTT | CASGWKRRGTPEPSEAFF | TRBV12-5 | - | TRBJ1-1 | -
TGTGCCAGCAGACAAATAGACAGGGAAAATCAGCCCCAGCATTTT | CASRQIDRENQPQHF | TRBV2 | TRBD1 | TRBJ1-5 | -
TGTGCCTGGAGTAAAACAGGGGGAGTGTTGAGCAATCAGCCCCAGCATTTT | CAWSKTGGVLSNQPQHF | TRBV30 | TRBD1 | TRBJ1-5 | -
TGTGCCAGCAGCGTAGTGCTAGCGGGAGGTAGCACAGATACGCAGTATTTT | CASSVVLAGGSTDTQYF | TRBV9 | TRBD2 | TRBJ2-3 | -
TGTGCCAGCAGTTTCGGGGAATACTACGAGCAGTACTTC | CASSFGEYYEQYF | TRBV2 | - | TRBJ2-7 | -
TGCGCCACAGGGACTAGCGGGAGCACCTACCCCACAGATACGCAGTATTTT | CATGTSGSTYPTDTQYF | TRBV23-1 | TRBD2 | TRBJ2-3 | -
TGTGCCAGCAGCTTAGATCTAGAACTAGCGACAAATACGCAGTATTTT | CASSLDLELATNTQYF | TRBV11-2 | TRBD2 | TRBJ2-3 | -
TGTGCCAGCAGCTTTCAGAGCGGGACTGAAGCTTTCTTT | CASSFQSGTEAFF | TRBV11-2 | - | TRBJ1-1 | once
TGTGCCATCAGTGAGCCACTAGCGCAAATCTTC | CAISEPLAQIF | TRBV10-3 | TRBD2 | TRBJ2-1 | -